Presented here are 29 T cell receptor beta chains from one specimen sequenced in a study of breast tumors, draining lymph nodes, adjacent tissues. Axillary draining lymph nodes of breast cancer patients supplied the node samples. TCRdb re-called the multiplex PCR reads through MiXCR, storing one row per CDR3 protein. The sample carries some 110,000 distinct CDR3 sequences, more than 25% recorded once. Sequencing was carried out using axillary lymph node tissue. Source of these receptors: a female donor with breast cancer. Some clones in this sample may be carry-over from other donors' samples.

The chain is built from TRBV4-1 and TRBJ2-3, with 11 bases lining up with TRBD1. Losses at the gene ends were 4 bases for V and 5 bases for J; bases not matched to a gene: 5. CDR3 length: 15 amino acids. Germline lookup yields CDR1 MGHRA and CDR2 YSYEKL. CDR3 sequence: CASSLRTGGRDTQYF. The CDR3 DNA sequence: TGCGCCAGCAGCCTGAGGACAGGGGGCCGAGATACGCAGTATTTT.

The V call is TRBV3-1, the J call TRBJ1-1; perhaps TRBD1 as D (5 bases). Trimming removed 0 bases from V and 1 base from J, with 12 bases in between. The CDR3 covers 16 residues. Germline V gene data show CDR1 as LGHDT and CDR2 as YNNKEL (reference sequence). The CDR3 DNA follows: TGTGCCAGCAGCCAAGAGGGGGGTTTTGGGAACACTGAAGCTTTCTTT. Translation: CASSQEGGFGNTEAFF.

This clonotype was found many times. This chain links TRBV10-3 with TRBJ1-1; 11 nucleotides agree with TRBD1. Germline V gives CDR1 ENHRY, CDR2 SYGVKD. The CDR3 is 14 residues long. Trimming cost V 6 bases and J 4 bases; bases outside gene matches: 4. The CDR3 DNA sequence: TGTGCCATCAGCCCGGGACAGGGGGGCACTGAAGCTTTCTTT. It translates to CAISPGQGGTEAFF.

The chain uses TRBV9 and TRBJ2-3; no clear D gene. This CDR3 is 12 amino acids long. The germline V gene encodes CDR1 SGDLS and CDR2 YYNGEE. V was clipped by 0 bases and J by 11 bases, with 10 bases between them. The CDR3 region has the DNA TGTGCCAGCAGCGTAGATTACAATGAGCAGTATTTT. It translates to CASSVDYNEQYF.

There are many counts of this clonotype. V gene TRBV19 combines with J gene TRBJ1-5; D is perhaps TRBD1 (5 bases). Between the trimmed V and J ends, which lost 5 bases and 5 bases, there was a span of 13 bases. The CDR3 is 14 amino acids. The germline gives CDR1 LNHDA, CDR2 SQIVND (reference sequence). The CDR3 loop reads CASSLRGEDQPQHF. CDR3 in DNA: TGTGCCAGTAGTCTCCGGGGGGAGGATCAGCCCCAGCATTTT.

This clonotype was found many times. V and J are TRBV6-5 and TRBJ1-2; D unresolved. V shed 4 bases and J shed 10 bases, with 16 bases lying between them. The CDR3 extends over 13 amino acids. Germline V gene sequence: CDR1 MNHEY, CDR2 SVGAGI. For the CDR3, the DNA is TGTGCCAGCAGTTTGGACGTCCTAAATATCTACACCTTC. It yields the protein CASSLDVLNIYTF.

This clonotype was seen at least ten times. This chain connects TRBV6-2 or TRBV6-3 to TRBJ1-5; 7 bases align to TRBD1. Germline CDR1 reads MNHEY; CDR2 reads SVGEGT. There are 15 residues in the CDR3. With 6 bases clipped from V and 0 bases from J, the junction kept 5 bases outside the gene matches. The chain's CDR3 is CASRTGTVSNQPQHF. The DNA of the CDR3 is TGTGCCAGCAGAACGGGGACAGTTAGCAATCAGCCCCAGCATTTT.

In this sample, this clonotype turned up many times. The chain joins TRBV10-3 to TRBJ2-1; TRBD1 matches at 9 bases. Germline V CDR1 and CDR2: ENHRY, SYGVKD. The V segment lost 7 bases and the J segment 9 bases; nucleotides outside the gene matches: 10. The length of the CDR3 is 14 residues. The DNA of the CDR3 is TGTGCCATCAAACCGGGACAGGGCTGGGGTGAGCAGTTCTTC. Protein sequence: CAIKPGQGWGEQFF.

This clonotype was observed many times. The rearrangement uses TRBV3-2 and TRBJ2-3; the DNA was not compared with TRBD1, the D call given in the table. TRBV3-2 is labeled a pseudogene. This CDR3 has 17 amino acids. CDR3 DNA: TGTGCCAGCAGCCAAGATGGGCAGCGGTCCCAACGGGATACGCAGTATTTT. Its translation: CASSQDGQRSQRDTQYF.

Turning to this clonotype: A much larger clonotype is one base distant, so this may be a read error. The chain employs TRBV10-3 and TRBJ1-1; 8 bases fit TRBD1. Germline CDR1 reads ENHRY; CDR2 reads SYGVKD. The CDR3 contains 15 residues. CDR3 nucleotide sequence: TGTGCCACCAGTGAGTCCAGGGGGCATCAGTCTGAAGCTTTCTTT. The encoded protein is CATSESRGHQSEAFF.

V and J are TRBV14 and TRBJ2-7, with 9 bases lining up with TRBD2. The CDR3 is 12 residues long. V lost 10 bases, J lost 2 bases, and 3 bases stayed unmatched. The germline gives CDR1 SGHDN, CDR2 FVKESK. CDR3 DNA sequence: TGTGCCAATAGCGGGAGTACCTACGAGCAGTACTTC. Translated, it gives CANSGSTYEQYF. The full variable domain, rest sourced from reference TRBV14 and TRBJ2-7, is EAGVTQFPSHSVIEKGQTVTLRCDPISGHDNLYWYRRVMGKEIKFLLHFVKESKQDESGMPNNRFLAERTGGTYSTLKVQPAELEDSGVYFCANSGSTYEQYFGPGTRLTVT.

This clonotype came up many times. A read error is possible here, since a much larger clone lies one base away. The chain employs TRBV20-1 and TRBJ2-7; 8 bases align to TRBD1. V was clipped by 7 bases and J by 9 bases; unmatched bases: 17. CDR1 is DFQATT and CDR2 is SNEGSKA in the germline V gene (reference sequence). This CDR3 is built from 14 residues. This CDR3 reads CSGTKAGGPPVQYF. In DNA, the CDR3 is TGCAGTGGTACAAAGGCAGGGGGCCCACCAGTGCAGTACTTC.

This sequence joins TRBV5-1 and TRBJ2-1; 12 bases align to TRBD2. Trimming took 4 bases from V and 7 from J; bases not matched to a gene: 9. CDR3 length: 16 residues. CDR1 and CDR2 (germline): SGHRS, YFSETQ. This CDR3 is CASSPTSGGPWNEQFF. The CDR3 DNA reads TGCGCCAGCAGCCCGACTAGCGGGGGCCCTTGGAATGAGCAGTTCTTC. Drawing the rest from reference TRBV5-1 and TRBJ2-1, the complete variable domain is KAGVTQTPRYLIKTRGQQVTLSCSPISGHRSVSWYQQTPGQGLQFLFEYFSETQRNKGNFPGRFSGRQFSNSRSEMNVSTLELGDSALYLCASSPTSGGPWNEQFFGPGTRLTVL.

This clonotype occurred many times. This chain joins TRBV27 and TRBJ2-3; 12 bases align to TRBD2. This CDR3 comprises 17 residues. J lost 4 bases, V lost 2 bases, and 7 bases had no gene match. Germline values: CDR1 MNHEY, CDR2 SMNVEV (reference sequence). This CDR3 is CASSLKGTSGLPDTQYF. For the CDR3, the DNA is TGTGCCAGCAGTTTAAAAGGGACTAGCGGGTTACCAGATACGCAGTATTTT.

A remark on this clonotype: The junction differs from germline at one of its ends, possibly a read error. The chain couples TRBV15 to TRBJ2-1; D not resolved. The length of the CDR3 is 16 residues. From germline, CDR1 is LNHNV and CDR2 YYDKDF (reference sequence). CDR3 loop: CATSRDWDSSYYEQFF. The CDR3 DNA sequence: TGTGCCACCAGCAGAGACTGGGATTCCTCCTACTATGAGCAGTTCTTC.

This clonotype showed up just a few times. The chain couples TRBV6-1 to TRBJ1-1; D is possibly TRBD1 (5 bases). Germline V lookup: CDR1 MNHNS, CDR2 SASEGT. The germline V and J ends were trimmed by 6 bases and 6 bases, with 17 bases remaining between them. This CDR3 is built from 14 residues. The CDR3 reads CASRTHRSMAEAFF. Written as DNA, the CDR3 is TGTGCCAGCAGGACCCACAGGTCTATGGCTGAAGCTTTCTTT.

A word on this clonotype: One end of the junction varies from germline; a read error may be responsible. This sequence joins TRBV10-2 and TRBJ2-2; 14 bases are shared with TRBD2. Germline V gene sequence: CDR1 WSHSY, CDR2 SAAADI. The length of the CDR3 is 19 residues. This chain's CDR3 is CASGNTGTSGGANAGELFF. The CDR3 region has the DNA TGCGCCAGCGGTAATACCGGGACTAGCGGGGGAGCGAACGCCGGGGAGCTGTTTTTT.

This clonotype has more than one count but fewer than ten. This could be a read error, since a much larger clone is one nucleotide away. The chain has TRBV7-2 and TRBJ2-2; no definite D call. CDR3 length: 12 residues. The germline V gene encodes CDR1 SGHTA and CDR2 FQGNSA. CDR3 loop: CARSLWTGELFF. The DNA of the CDR3 is TGTGCCCGCAGCTTATGGACCGGGGAGCTGTTTTTT. Drawing the rest from reference TRBV7-2 and TRBJ2-2, the complete variable domain is GAGVSQSPSNKVTEKGKDVELRCDPISGHTALYWYRQSLGQGLEFLIYFQGNSAPDKSGLPSDRFSAERTGGSVSTLTIQRTQQEDSAVYLCARSLWTGELFFGEGSRLTVL.

This clonotype showed up many times. The chain employs TRBV5-5 and TRBJ2-5; 9 nucleotides agree with TRBD1. Germline lookup yields CDR1 SGHKS and CDR2 YYEKEE (reference sequence). CDR3 length: 14 residues. The J segment lost 5 bases and the V segment lost 0 bases, leaving 2 bases of the junction unmatched. DNA for the CDR3: TGTGCCAGCAGCTTGGGGACAGGGGTTGAGACCCAGTACTTC. Protein sequence: CASSLGTGVETQYF.

This clonotype came up many times. The chain links TRBV11-2 to TRBJ2-3; D uncertain. This CDR3 is 12 amino acids long. Per the germline V gene, CDR1 is SGHAT and CDR2 is FQNNGV. V was trimmed by 4 bases and J by 6 bases, leaving 8 bases between them. CDR3 sequence: CASSSAGDTQYF. CDR3 nucleotides: TGTGCCAGCAGCTCCGCCGGGGATACGCAGTATTTT.

With respect to this clonotype: This likely comes from a read error, as the CDR3 has no conserved phenylalanine or tryptophan at its end. The CDR3: CSVRAGLDTQYS. The CDR3 DNA reads TGCAGTGTAAGAGCGGGATTGGATACGCAGTATTCT. V and J are TRBV29-1 and TRBJ2-3; 7 bases are a match to TRBD2. This CDR3 has 12 residues. From germline, CDR1 is SQVTM and CDR2 ANQGSEA.

This clonotype was recorded at least ten times. The chain uses TRBV20-1 and TRBJ2-5; D is possibly TRBD2 (5 bases). The germline gives CDR1 DFQATT, CDR2 SNEGSKA (reference sequence). Trimming removed 5 bases at V and 4 bases at J, with 14 bases between. The length of the CDR3 is 13 residues. The DNA for the CDR3 is TGCAGTGCTCCCCGACTATCAAGAGAGACCCAGTACTTC. It translates to CSAPRLSRETQYF.

In this sample, this clonotype turned up a few times. V usage is TRBV20-1 and J usage is TRBJ1-1; possible D gene TRBD1, 5 bases. Germline CDR1 is DFQATT and CDR2 is SNEGSKA (reference sequence). CDR3 length equals 13 residues. The V end was cut by 2 bases, the J end by 1 base, with 8 bases between. CDR3 nucleotide sequence: TGCAGTGCTAGATCCGACAGGAACACTGAAGCTTTCTTT. This sequence encodes CSARSDRNTEAFF.

Turning to this clonotype: A read error may produce the germline difference seen at one junction end. V is TRBV12-3 or TRBV12-4 and J is TRBJ1-5; no firm D call. This CDR3 is 15 amino acids long. The CDR3 loop reads CASSLRQRSSQPQHF. For the CDR3, the DNA is TGTGCCAGCAGTTTACGACAACGTAGCAGTCAGCCCCAGCATTTT.

This chain connects TRBV10-3 to TRBJ2-7, with 9 positions matching TRBD1. Germline lookup yields CDR1 ENHRY and CDR2 SYGVKD. The V segment lost 3 bases and the J segment 6 bases; nucleotides outside the gene matches: 6. CDR3 length: 14 amino acids. The CDR3 sequence: CAISDPGQGSEQYF. CDR3 sequence (DNA): TGTGCCATCAGTGATCCCGGACAGGGGTCCGAGCAGTACTTC.

This clonotype was counted ten times or more. Written as DNA, the CDR3 is TGCAGCGTTCACCTGACAGGGAGAGATGAAAAACTGTTTTTT. It translates to CSVHLTGRDEKLFF. This chain joins TRBV29-1 and TRBJ1-4; 7 nucleotides match TRBD1. CDR1 SQVTM and CDR2 ANQGSEA come from the germline V gene. V trimming: 5 bases; J trimming: 6 bases; junction bases outside the gene matches: 9. CDR3 length: 14 amino acids.

This clonotype appeared many times. The J gene is TRBJ2-2, the V gene TRBV28; unclear D gene. Germline V gene sequence: CDR1 MDHEN, CDR2 SYDVKM. Trimming pared 5 bases from V and 4 bases from J, leaving 11 bases between. CDR3 length equals 14 residues. The CDR3 loop reads CASSASSATGELFF. CDR3 coding DNA: TGTGCCAGCAGTGCCAGTTCGGCCACCGGGGAGCTGTTTTTT.

Comment on this clonotype: The final CDR3 position lacks the conserved phenylalanine or tryptophan, pointing to a likely read error. The J gene is TRBJ1-2, the V gene TRBV2, with D unresolved. The V end lost 6 bases, the J end lost 8 bases, and 13 bases lay between the germline ends. This CDR3 comprises 12 residues. Germline assignment: CDR1 SNHLY and CDR2 FYNNEI. CDR3 amino acids: CASSARGNGYTY. Here the CDR3 DNA reads TGTGCCAGCAGCGCTCGCGGGAACGGCTACACCTAC.

Many counts were recorded for this clonotype. The V call is TRBV27, the J call TRBJ2-7; tentatively, D is TRBD1 or TRBD2 (5 bases each). The CDR3 runs 13 residues. Germline values: CDR1 MNHEY, CDR2 SMNVEV (reference sequence). V was trimmed by 4 bases and J by 1 base, leaving 8 bases between them. The CDR3 region has the DNA TGTGCCAGCAGTTACGGGGCTTCCTACGAGCAGTACTTC. Amino acids: CASSYGASYEQYF.